A single sample gave rise to the 13 T cell receptor beta chains below, sequenced in a study of blood T cell repertoires in COVID-19 (dated by TCRdb to 2020 to 2022). Library preparation employed the immunoSEQ multiplex PCR assay. In TCRdb, the immuneACCESS table is reduced to in-frame sequences with V and J assigned. These tables do not hold every clone; where another copy was compared, an unresolved V gene accounts for under half, and the others remain unexplained. The sample table holds 230,000 or so clones, of which around 88% were seen once. The top ten constitute roughly 9.4% of the sample. Material for sequencing was peripheral blood. The receptors originated from a man aged 40-49 years with active or convalescent COVID-19.

V usage is TRBV2 and J usage is TRBJ1-2; D is undetermined. Germline V gives CDR1 SNHLY, CDR2 FYNNEI. The CDR3 has 14 residues. The V gene lost 7 bases and the J gene lost 3 bases, with 15 bases spanning the gap. The CDR3 spells CASTVRRGDYGYTF. CDR3 nucleotide sequence: TGTGCCAGCACCGTACGGCGGGGAGACTATGGCTACACCTTC.

The V and J genes are TRBV4-1 and TRBJ2-7, with D possibly TRBD1 on 8 matching bases. Per germline, CDR1 MGHRA and CDR2 YSYEKL. The CDR3 is 17 residues long. V was cut by 4 bases and J by 4 bases, with 23 bases left in between. The CDR3 loop reads CASSPREGQGGRYEQYF. The CDR3 DNA reads as TGCGCCAGCAGCCCAAGGGAAGGACAGGGAGGGAGGTACGAGCAGTACTTC.

This chain joins TRBV5-1 and TRBJ2-5; 9 bases agree with TRBD2. J was trimmed by 5 bases and V by 4 bases; bases with no gene match: 9. CDR3 size: 15 residues. The V gene's germline CDR1 is SGHRS and CDR2 YFSETQ. DNA for the CDR3: TGCGCCAGCAGCGCAACCGGACTAGCGCGGGAGACCCAGTACTTC. Translated: CASSATGLARETQYF.

This clone is a singleton in its sample. The rearrangement links TRBV11-2 to TRBJ1-1; 8 bases agree with TRBD1. Trimming removed 4 bases from V and 8 bases from J; junction bases left unmatched: 3. CDR1 is SGHAT and CDR2 is FQNNGV in the germline V gene. This CDR3 comprises 12 residues. The CDR3 DNA follows: TGTGCCAGCAGCTCGTGGACAGGGGAAGCTTTCTTT. Translated, it gives CASSSWTGEAFF.

The CDR3 reads CAWSVQLGSNQPQHF. CDR3 in DNA: TGTGCCTGGAGTGTACAGTTGGGTAGCAATCAGCCCCAGCATTTT. The V and J genes are TRBV30 and TRBJ1-5; D unclear. In germline, CDR1 is GTSNPN, CDR2 SVGIG (reference sequence). Trimming left V 0 bases short and J 0 bases short, with 9 bases between. This CDR3 region has 15 residues.

The chain is built from TRBV3-1 (or the pseudogene TRBV3-2) and TRBJ1-1; D call uncertain. V was clipped by 2 bases and J by 7 bases, with 11 bases between them. The CDR3 sequence is 13 residues long. Germline V lookup: CDR1 LGHDT, CDR2 YNNKEL (reference sequence). The CDR3 sequence: CASSQRGQNEAFF. The CDR3 coding sequence is TGTGCCAGCAGCCAAAGAGGTCAGAATGAAGCTTTCTTT.

This rearrangement joins TRBV10-2 to TRBJ2-2; unclear D gene. The V end lost 3 bases, the J end lost 4 bases, and 6 bases lay between the germline ends. The CDR3 sequence is 13 residues long. Germline V gene lookup returns CDR1 WSHSY and CDR2 SAAADI. The CDR3 is CASSDGFTGELFF. In DNA, the CDR3 is TGCGCCAGCAGTGACGGGTTCACCGGGGAGCTGTTTTTT.

The J gene is TRBJ1-1, the V gene TRBV7-6; weak D call: TRBD1 (5 bases). CDR3 size: 13 residues. Trimming left V 3 bases short and J 3 bases short, with 8 bases between. The germline V gene encodes CDR1 SGHVS and CDR2 FNYEAQ. CDR3 loop: CASSLQGYTEAFF. CDR3 nucleotides: TGTGCCAGCAGCTTGCAGGGATACACTGAAGCTTTCTTT.

A single count supports this clone. The genes are TRBV7-2 and TRBJ2-3; no definite D call. The CDR3 is 14 amino acids. V lost 5 bases and J lost 4, with 13 bases in between. Germline V gene sequence: CDR1 SGHTA, CDR2 FQGNSA. The CDR3 bases are TGTGCCAGCAGCCGCCCACCTACTTCAGATACGCAGTATTTT. Protein product: CASSRPPTSDTQYF.

The chain employs TRBV18 and TRBJ2-7, with D maybe TRBD2 (6 bases). V was trimmed by 4 bases and J by 6 bases, leaving 13 bases between them. Germline CDR1 and CDR2: KGHSH and LQKENI. This CDR3 comprises 13 residues. CDR3 region: CASSRGDELEQYF. The CDR3 DNA reads as TGTGCCAGCTCACGGGGGGACGAGCTCGAGCAGTACTTC.

The rearrangement joins TRBV25-1 to TRBJ1-6; D perhaps matches TRBD1 (6 bases). CDR3 length: 16 residues. Germline CDR1 reads MGHDK; CDR2 reads SYGVNS. V lost 2 bases and J lost 5, with 13 bases in between. Here the CDR3 DNA reads TGTGCCAGCAGTGAACAGGGGATGGGAGATAATTCACCCCTCCACTTT. Amino acid sequence: CASSEQGMGDNSPLHF.

The chain's CDR3 is CATISGTGDRPQHF. CDR3 nucleotides: TGTGCGACCATTTCCGGGACAGGGGATCGTCCCCAGCATTTT. The V and J genes are TRBV28 and TRBJ1-5; 10 nucleotides agree with TRBD1. The CDR3 runs 14 residues. Germline CDR1 and CDR2: MDHEN and SYDVKM.

V is TRBV11-3 and J is TRBJ2-2, with 7 positions matching TRBD2. Unmatched junction bases numbered 5, after V lost 0 bases and J lost 1 base. Germline V lookup: CDR1 SGHNT, CDR2 YENEEA. The CDR3 is 17 amino acids. The DNA for the CDR3 is TGTGCCAGCAGCTTAGATTTGGCTAGCGGGAACACCGGGGAGCTGTTTTTT. Its translation is CASSLDLASGNTGELFF.